Below, 14 T cell receptor beta chains from the same sample are listed, as sequenced in a study of blood T cell repertoires in COVID-19 (dated by TCRdb to the early 2020s). The library came from the immunoSEQ multiplex PCR assay. TCRdb took over this immuneACCESS table, retaining in-frame rearrangements with V and J assigned. Such tables are incomplete; in checked studies, under half of the missing clones stem from an unresolved V gene, and the remainder is unexplained. Recorded for this sample are about 68,000 clones; roughly 85% of them occurred a single time. The biggest ten clones account for approximately 25% of the sample. Specimen: peripheral blood. The receptors shown here come from a man aged 45-60 years with acute or convalescent COVID-19.

The chain combines TRBV11-3 with TRBJ2-5, with 8 bases identical to TRBD1. This CDR3 comprises 14 residues. Per germline, CDR1 SGHNT and CDR2 YENEEA. The junction had 8 bases not matched to a gene; V was cut back by 4 bases and J by 7 bases. This CDR3 reads CASSSDRDGVTQYF. The DNA of the CDR3 is TGTGCCAGCAGCTCGGACAGGGATGGGGTGACCCAGTACTTC.

There are a few counts of this clone. The chain couples TRBV10-1 to TRBJ2-7, with 7 nucleotides matching TRBD1. The CDR3 is 12 amino acids. Germline values: CDR1 WNHNN, CDR2 SYGVQD (reference sequence). J was trimmed by 3 bases and V by 10 bases; bases with no gene match: 6. The CDR3, as DNA: TGCGCCAAAATACGGGACAGCTACGAGCAGTACGTC. Translated: CAKIRDSYEQYV.

The gene calls are TRBV24-1 and TRBJ2-2; 10 bases line up with TRBD1. This CDR3 comprises 16 residues. V was clipped by 4 bases and J by 5 bases; unmatched bases: 6. Germline assignment: CDR1 KGHDR and CDR2 SFDVKD. For the CDR3, the DNA is TGTGCCACCAGTGACCCGACAGGGGGCCTTACCGGGGAGCTGTTTTTT. Translation: CATSDPTGGLTGELFF.

V is TRBV30 and J is TRBJ1-2; D remains unclear. V lost 5 bases and J 4 bases, leaving 17 bases between the germline ends. The CDR3 consists of 14 residues. Germline-derived CDR1 and CDR2 are GTSNPN and SVGIG (reference sequence). The DNA for the CDR3 is TGTGCCTGGGGGTCCTCAAGGCGGCTCTATGGCTACACCTTC. It codes for CAWGSSRRLYGYTF. Drawing the rest from reference TRBV30 and TRBJ1-2, the complete variable domain is SQTIHQWPATLVQPVGSPLSLECTVEGTSNPNLYWYRQAAGRGLQLLFYSVGIGQISSEVPQNLSASRPQDRQFILSSKKLLLSDSGFYLCAWGSSRRLYGYTFGSGTRLTVV.

The CDR3 protein is CASSLSPPAWAGGLDTQYF. CDR3 coding DNA: TGTGCCAGCAGCTTATCCCCCCCGGCCTGGGCGGGGGGGCTAGATACGCAGTATTTT. The chain combines TRBV5-5 with TRBJ2-3; 9 bases align to TRBD2. The CDR3 runs 19 residues. CDR1 is SGHKS and CDR2 is YYEKEE in the germline V gene (reference sequence). The junction had 18 bases not matched to a gene; V was cut back by 2 bases and J by 5 bases.

The chain carries TRBV4-1 and TRBJ2-4; D possibly corresponds to TRBD2 (6 bases). Germline-derived CDR1 and CDR2 are MGHRA and YSYEKL. This CDR3 is 17 amino acids long. Trimming removed 1 base at V and 2 bases at J, with 15 bases between. DNA of the CDR3: TGCGCCAGCAGCCAAGGAGGAGGGGCGGGGTCCAAAAACATTCAGTACTTC. This gives the protein CASSQGGGAGSKNIQYF.

This chain joins TRBV2 and TRBJ2-2; 7 nucleotides agree with TRBD1. The CDR3 consists of 15 residues. Germline CDR1 and CDR2: SNHLY and FYNNEI. V trimming: 8 bases; J trimming: 7 bases; junction bases outside the gene matches: 13. The CDR3 DNA sequence: TGTGCCAGCCTGAAGGACAGGCTTGACGGCGGGGAGCTGTTTTTT. Translation: CASLKDRLDGGELFF.

This clone was seen just once. This chain links TRBV3-1 (or the pseudogene TRBV3-2) with TRBJ2-2; D possibly corresponds to TRBD2 (6 bases). Looked up from germline, CDR1 is LGHDT and CDR2 is YNNKEL (reference sequence). This CDR3 has 14 residues. Between the trimmed V and J ends, which lost 4 bases and 7 bases, there was a span of 13 bases. CDR3 DNA: TGTGCCAGCAGCCGGGGGGTCACGGGCGGGGAGCTGTTTTTT. It codes for CASSRGVTGGELFF.

This clone is a singleton in its sample. CDR3 protein: CASSYSGLNEKLFF. CDR3 coding DNA: TGTGCCAGCAGTTACTCGGGCCTTAATGAAAAACTGTTTTTT. The J gene is TRBJ1-4, the V gene TRBV6-2 or TRBV6-3; D gene unclear. The CDR3 extends over 14 amino acids. Germline CDR1 and CDR2: MNHEY and SVGEGT. V was clipped by 0 bases and J by 4 bases, with 6 bases between them.

In its sample, this clone was seen a few times. The V and J genes are TRBV7-2 and TRBJ1-5; D possibly corresponds to TRBD1 (5 bases). The CDR3 contains 15 residues. CDR1 SGHTA and CDR2 FQGNSA come from the germline V gene. Trimming left V 1 base short and J 3 bases short, with 10 bases between. CDR3 sequence reads: CASSLEFRDNQPQHF. The CDR3 DNA sequence: TGTGCCAGCAGCTTAGAGTTCAGGGACAATCAGCCCCAGCATTTT.

This rearrangement joins TRBV2 to TRBJ2-3, with 10 bases fitting TRBD2. This CDR3 is 15 amino acids long. The V gene's germline CDR1 is SNHLY and CDR2 FYNNEI. The trim removed 4 bases at V and 3 bases at J, leaving 4 bases unmatched. The CDR3 DNA is TGTGCCAGCAGTGGTCTAGCGGGGGCGACAGATACGCAGTATTTT. This translates into CASSGLAGATDTQYF.

J is TRBJ2-3 and V is TRBV5-4; 10 nucleotides align to TRBD2. V trimming: 4 bases; J trimming: 7 bases; junction bases outside the gene matches: 15. The CDR3 is made up of 17 amino acids. Germline CDR1 and CDR2: SGHNT and YYREEE (reference sequence). The CDR3 loop reads CASSTSLERGGKNTQYF. CDR3 DNA sequence: TGTGCCAGCAGCACTTCGTTGGAGCGGGGGGGCAAGAATACGCAGTATTTT. The full variable domain, with the rest looked up from reference TRBV5-4 and TRBJ2-3, is ETGVTQSPTHLIKTRGQQVTLRCSSQSGHNTVSWYQQALGQGPQFIFQYYREEENGRGNFPPRFSGLQFPNYSSELNVNALELDDSALYLCASSTSLERGGKNTQYFGPGTRLTVL.

Details on this clone: Relative to the germline gene, one junction end is altered; a read error may explain this. The chain couples TRBV7-6 to TRBJ2-7; 9 bases are a match to TRBD1. CDR1 is SGHVS, CDR2 FNYEAQ, per germline. The CDR3 sequence is 15 residues long. The CDR3 bases are TGTGCCAGCAGCCCGGGGACAGGGATCTCCCACGAGCAGTACTTC. Translation gives CASSPGTGISHEQYF. Full variable domain (outside the CDR3, taken from reference TRBV7-6 and TRBJ2-7): GAGVSQSPRYKVTKRGQDVALRCDPISGHVSLYWYRQALGQGPEFLTYFNYEAQQDKSGLPNDRFSAERPEGSISTLTIQRTEQRDSAMYRCASSPGTGISHEQYFGPGTRLTVT.

This clone has just one count. The rearrangement uses TRBV11-3 and TRBJ2-5, with D possibly TRBD2 on 6 matching bases. The CDR3 extends over 15 amino acids. The V end lost 5 bases, the J end lost 0 bases, and 13 bases lay between the germline ends. The germline V gene encodes CDR1 SGHNT and CDR2 YENEEA. DNA for the CDR3: TGTGCCAGCAGCCTGACTGGGGGGTACCAAGAGACCCAGTACTTC. It is translated as CASSLTGGYQETQYF.